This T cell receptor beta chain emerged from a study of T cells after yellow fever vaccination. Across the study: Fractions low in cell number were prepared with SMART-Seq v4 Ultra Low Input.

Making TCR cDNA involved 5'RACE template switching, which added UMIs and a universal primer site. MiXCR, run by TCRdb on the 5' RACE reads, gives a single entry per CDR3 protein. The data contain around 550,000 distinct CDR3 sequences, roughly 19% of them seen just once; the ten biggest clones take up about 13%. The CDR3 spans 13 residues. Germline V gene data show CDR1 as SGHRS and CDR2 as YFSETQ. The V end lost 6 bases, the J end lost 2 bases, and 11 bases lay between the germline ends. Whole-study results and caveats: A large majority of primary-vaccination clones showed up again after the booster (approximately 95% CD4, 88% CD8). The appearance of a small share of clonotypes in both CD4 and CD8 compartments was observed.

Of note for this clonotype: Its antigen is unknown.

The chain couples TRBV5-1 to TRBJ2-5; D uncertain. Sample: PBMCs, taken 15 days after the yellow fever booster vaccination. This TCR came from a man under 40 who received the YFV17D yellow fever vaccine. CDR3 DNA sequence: TGCGCCAGCACCAGGACGGGTCAAGAGACCCAGTACTTC. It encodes CASTRTGQETQYF.